This TCR beta chain was captured by sequencing in a study of patients and donors after allogeneic stem cell transplantation. This clonotype was seen more than once but under ten times. Trimming shortened V by 5 bases and J by 2 bases, and 16 bases separated the two germline ends. The CDR3 has 16 residues. Each CDR3 protein is one row after TCRdb ran MiXCR on the RT-PCR reads. The sample lists 900,000 to 1,000,000 distinct CDR3 sequences, around 17% occurring once. Material for sequencing was blood, either unsorted or a sorted T cell fraction (not recorded which). The chain recombines TRBV12-3 or TRBV12-4 with TRBJ1-3; D is unclear. The receptor comes from a human donor who was either an allogeneic HSCT recipient or a stem cell or donor lymphocyte infusion donor (not recorded which). It is not recorded whose cells these are; they may come from a transplant donor. The CDR3 DNA is TGTGCCAGCAGTCCCAGTAGACGTGCACCTGGAAACACCATATATTTT. Protein sequence: CASSPSRRAPGNTIYF.